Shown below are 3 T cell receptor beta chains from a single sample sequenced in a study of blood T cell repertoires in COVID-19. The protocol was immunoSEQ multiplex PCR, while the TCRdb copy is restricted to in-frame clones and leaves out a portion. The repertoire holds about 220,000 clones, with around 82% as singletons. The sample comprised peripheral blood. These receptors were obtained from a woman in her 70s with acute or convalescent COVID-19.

CDR3 nucleotide sequence: TGCGCCAGCAGCTTGGATGTCAGCACTGAAGCTTTCTTT. Translating it yields CASSLDVSTEAFF. This chain links TRBV5-1 with TRBJ1-1; D is uncertain. This CDR3 has 13 amino acids. V shed 0 bases and J shed 4 bases, with 7 bases lying between them. Germline values: CDR1 SGHRS, CDR2 YFSETQ.

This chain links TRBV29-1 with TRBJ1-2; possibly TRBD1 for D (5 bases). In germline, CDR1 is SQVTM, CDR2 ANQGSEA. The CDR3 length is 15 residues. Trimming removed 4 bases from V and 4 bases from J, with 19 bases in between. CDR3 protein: CSVVRVGVGGYGYTF. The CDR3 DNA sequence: TGCAGCGTTGTTAGGGTGGGGGTCGGGGGCTATGGCTACACCTTC.

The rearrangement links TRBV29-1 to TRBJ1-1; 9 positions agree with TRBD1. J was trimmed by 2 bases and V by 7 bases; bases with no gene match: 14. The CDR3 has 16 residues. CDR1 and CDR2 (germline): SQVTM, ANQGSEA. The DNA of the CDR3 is TGCAGCGCCCGTCCCGGGACAGGGAGGGATAACACTGAAGCTTTCTTT. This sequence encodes CSARPGTGRDNTEAFF.